One sample yielded the 8 T cell receptor beta chains listed below, sequenced in a study of blood T cell repertoires in COVID-19. This table comes from immunoSEQ multiplex PCR, and its TCRdb copy is limited to in-frame clones, with some not included. The sample lists around 250,000 clones; 80% to 85% were seen once. Sequencing was done on a sample of peripheral blood. Every receptor here comes from a man aged 45-65 years with active or convalescent COVID-19.

The V gene is TRBV14, the J gene TRBJ1-1; tentatively, D is TRBD1 (6 bases). The CDR3 contains 14 residues. V dropped 1 base and J dropped 3 bases, with 9 bases sitting between them. Per the germline V gene, CDR1 is SGHDN and CDR2 is FVKESK. CDR3 bases: TGTGCCAGCAGCCAAGTACAGGGCGACACTGAAGCTTTCTTT. Protein product: CASSQVQGDTEAFF. The full variable domain, its missing parts supplied by reference TRBV14 and TRBJ1-1, is EAGVTQFPSHSVIEKGQTVTLRCDPISGHDNLYWYRRVMGKEIKFLLHFVKESKQDESGMPNNRFLAERTGGTYSTLKVQPAELEDSGVYFCASSQVQGDTEAFFGQGTRLTVV.

The table lists this clone with a count of one. This CDR3 is also generated by other DNA sequences in the sample. The chain carries TRBV7-2 and TRBJ2-5, with 9 nucleotides matching TRBD1. CDR1 is SGHTA and CDR2 is FQGNSA in the germline V gene. Trimming took 3 bases from V and 0 from J; bases not matched to a gene: 2. The CDR3 has 15 residues. The CDR3 nucleotides read TGTGCCAGCAGCTTGGGGGACAGGGACCAAGAGACCCAGTACTTC. It translates to CASSLGDRDQETQYF.

V is TRBV3-1 (or the pseudogene TRBV3-2) and J is TRBJ2-1; 7 bases agree with TRBD1. CDR1 LGHDT and CDR2 YNNKEL come from the germline V gene (reference sequence). Trimming at V came to 4 bases and at J to 5 bases, leaving 8 bases not matched to a gene. The CDR3 loop spans 15 amino acids. The CDR3: CASSPTGAKNNEQFF. The CDR3 DNA follows: TGTGCCAGCAGCCCTACAGGGGCCAAAAACAATGAGCAGTTCTTC.

The chain joins TRBV5-4 to TRBJ2-7; perhaps TRBD2 as D (6 bases). Per germline, CDR1 SGHNT and CDR2 YYREEE (reference sequence). Between the trimmed V and J ends, which lost 4 bases and 1 base, there was a span of 12 bases. CDR3 size: 14 residues. CDR3: CASSTRLGSYEQYF. The CDR3 region has the DNA TGTGCCAGCAGCACCCGACTAGGATCCTACGAGCAGTACTTC.

The CDR3 DNA follows: TGCGCCAGCAGCCCGGGACAGGGGGGAATGGGCAATCAGCCCCAGCATTTT. It specifies CASSPGQGGMGNQPQHF. The V call is TRBV5-1, the J call TRBJ1-5; 11 bases are a match to TRBD1. The CDR3 extends over 17 amino acids. In germline, CDR1 is SGHRS, CDR2 YFSETQ. V gave up 4 bases and J gave up 2 bases; unmatched junction bases: 8.

This clone was recorded a few times. The V gene is TRBV5-1, the J gene TRBJ2-2; D might be TRBD2 (6 bases). Trimming stripped 2 bases from V and 2 bases from J, with 10 bases between. Per germline, CDR1 SGHRS and CDR2 YFSETQ. CDR3 length: 15 residues. The CDR3 DNA sequence: TGCGCCAGCAGCTTAGCAGGGACTAACACCGGGGAGCTGTTTTTT. Translated, it gives CASSLAGTNTGELFF.

With regard to this clone: The same CDR3 arises from other DNA sequences in this sample as well. J is TRBJ1-2 and V is TRBV11-2, with 8 bases lining up with TRBD1. The length of the CDR3 is 13 residues. The germline V gene has CDR1 SGHAT and CDR2 FQNNGV. The ends lost 1 base at V and 8 bases at J; junction bases unmatched: 3. The DNA for the CDR3 is TGTGCCAGCAGCTTAGGACAGGGGTACGGCTACACCTTC. Amino acid sequence: CASSLGQGYGYTF.

This clone was counted between two and nine times. Here the CDR3 reads CASSLAGEGEQYF. CDR3 sequence (DNA): TGTGCCAGCAGCTTAGCCGGGGAGGGCGAGCAGTACTTC. The rearrangement uses TRBV7-9 and TRBJ2-7; 7 bases agree with TRBD2. This CDR3 contains 13 residues. The germline gives CDR1 SEHNR, CDR2 FQNEAQ (reference sequence). V gave up 0 bases and J gave up 6 bases; unmatched junction bases: 2. Based on the CDR3 plus reference TRBV7-9 and TRBJ2-7, the full variable domain is DTGVSQNPRHKITKRGQNVTFRCDPISEHNRLYWYRQTLGQGPEFLTYFQNEAQLEKSRLLSDRFSAERPKGSFSTLEIQRTEQGDSAMYLCASSLAGEGEQYFGPGTRLTVT.